Sequencing of this TCR beta chain was carried out in a study of blood T cell repertoires in COVID-19. At the level of the study: Sources were T cells, B-cell-depleted T cells, or PBMCs; the material itself was cDNA or gDNA.

The CDR3 length is 16 residues. V lost 3 bases and J 9 bases, leaving 18 bases between the germline ends. The germline gives CDR1 MNHEY, CDR2 SMNVEV (reference sequence). Some clones are missing from TCRdb's copy, which holds only in-frame ones; the method was immunoSEQ multiplex PCR. The sample has about 150,000 clones, 78% seen once. Sequencing used peripheral blood. The rearrangement joins TRBV27 to TRBJ1-6; a weak D match, TRBD1 (5 bases). This TCR was sampled from a man in his sixties who had recovered from COVID-19. The CDR3 DNA reads as TGTGCCAGCAGTTTTTTCGGGCAGGGCGCTGGTTCACCCCTCCACTTT. This translates into CASSFFGQGAGSPLHF.